This T cell receptor beta chain appears in the sequencing data of a study of Ad26.COV2.S vaccination and SARS-CoV-2 variants. General study points: Among vaccine recipients, spike-specific TCR breadth exceeded that of placebo recipients.

This clone was observed once. Its antigen is unknown. The same CDR3 arises from other DNA sequences in this sample as well. Trimming left V 1 base short and J 7 bases short, with 10 bases between. Germline V gene sequence: CDR1 SGHTA, CDR2 FQGNSA. The CDR3 spans 14 residues. Using immunoSEQ multiplex PCR, the repertoire was profiled, and TCRdb retains in-frame clones only, with some absent. The data hold 350,000 to 450,000 clones, with about 91% observed a single time. The chain uses TRBV7-2 and TRBJ1-4, with TRBD1 as a possible D gene (5 bases). This receptor was identified in a human donor who had recovered from COVID-19. The material sequenced was peripheral blood, taken after recovery from COVID-19. As DNA, the CDR3 is TGTGCCAGCAGCTTAGGTCCGGGGGGTGAAAAACTGTTTTTT. This encodes CASSLGPGGEKLFF.